Detailed here is one T cell receptor (beta chain). This entry comes from a study of blood T cell repertoires in COVID-19. Study-level background: Researchers got acute and convalescent COVID-19 samples from the United States, Italy and Spain. T cells, B-cell-depleted T cells, or PBMCs provided the cDNA or gDNA that served as material.

The germline CDR1 and CDR2 sequences are MNHEY and SVGAGI. V lost 0 bases to trimming and J lost 5 bases, with 13 bases between them. The CDR3 totals 15 residues. In the original analysis: Reference gene primer amplification gave estimated nucleated cell counts. The method was immunoSEQ multiplex PCR; TCRdb's version includes in-frame clones alone and lacks a portion of them. V and J calls and clone size come straight from that table; D and trimming were deduced from the DNA. The sample holds about 58,000 clones, 78% seen once. Material: peripheral blood. This sequence originates from a human donor in a cohort sampled during active COVID-19. The chain recombines TRBV6-5 with TRBJ1-2; tentatively, D is TRBD1 (5 bases). The CDR3 here is CASSYSGQGKYGYTF. CDR3 bases: TGTGCCAGCAGTTACTCGGGGCAGGGTAAATATGGCTACACCTTC.